The 18 T cell receptor beta chains below come from one sample, sequenced in a study of cytomegalovirus exposure and HLA in healthy donors. Amplification used 60 Vbeta primers and 13 Jbeta primers. The repertoire was sequenced with immunoSEQ multiplex PCR; TCRdb's copy has only in-frame clones and lacks some. The sample consists of under 200,000 clones, 80% of them appearing once. The sample was PBMCs. The source is a man aged 40-49 years in good health and CMV-seronegative.

This clone was recorded once. This sequence joins TRBV7-2 and TRBJ2-3; possibly TRBD1 for D (5 bases). Germline CDR1 and CDR2: SGHTA and FQGNSA. The V end was cut by 6 bases, the J end by 5 bases, with 15 bases between. CDR3 size: 14 residues. CDR3 nucleotides: TGTGCCAGCAGTCATCCCCAGGGCGGAGATACGCAGTATTTT. Translating it yields CASSHPQGGDTQYF.

This chain uses TRBV23-1 with TRBJ2-2; D is undetermined. TRBV23-1 is treated as an ORF (open reading frame) with a function not yet certain. The V and J ends lost 3 bases and 15 bases respectively, with 14 bases between them. The CDR3 runs 12 residues. The CDR3 here is CASSHPSSRMFF. Written as DNA, the CDR3 is TGCGCCAGCAGTCACCCAAGTTCTAGGATGTTTTTT.

This chain joins TRBV6-6 and TRBJ1-3, with 7 bases fitting TRBD1. V lost 6 bases to trimming and J lost 4 bases; unmatched junction nucleotides: 12. CDR1 and CDR2 from the germline V gene are MNHNY and SVGAGI (reference sequence). CDR3 length equals 16 residues. In DNA form, the CDR3 reads TGTGCCAGCAGCACAGGGACAGCATCTAGCGGAAACACCATATATTTT. Encoded protein: CASSTGTASSGNTIYF.

The genes are TRBV10-3 and TRBJ1-2; 7 nucleotides agree with TRBD1. V dropped 5 bases and J dropped 5; count of bases not matched to a gene: 17. This CDR3 contains 17 residues. The germline CDR1 and CDR2 sequences are ENHRY and SYGVKD. CDR3 DNA: TGTGCCATCAGTTCCGGGACAGCAATACAGCCGCCTTATGGCTACACCTTC. This translates into CAISSGTAIQPPYGYTF.

The V and J genes are TRBV6-1 and TRBJ2-1; D might be TRBD2 (6 bases). The CDR3 is made up of 15 amino acids. The germline V gene has CDR1 MNHNS and CDR2 SASEGT. V gave up 6 bases and J gave up 6 bases, with 18 bases separating them. CDR3 sequence (DNA): TGTGCCAGCAGCGCCGGGACTTACGACCCCAATGAGCAGTTCTTC. Translating gives CASSAGTYDPNEQFF.

The V and J genes are TRBV30 and TRBJ1-2; 7 bases fit TRBD1. The V and J ends lost 8 bases and 2 bases, in that order; junction bases with no gene match: 8. In germline, CDR1 is GTSNPN, CDR2 SVGIG (reference sequence). The CDR3 has 13 amino acids. The CDR3 region has the DNA TGTGCCCTAGAGGACAGGACGAACTATGGCTACACCTTC. Protein: CALEDRTNYGYTF.

The CDR3 region is CAWSVLDRNTEAFF. CDR3 bases: TGTGCCTGGAGTGTGCTTGACAGGAACACTGAAGCTTTCTTT. The chain has TRBV30 and TRBJ1-1; perhaps TRBD1 as D (5 bases). The CDR3 is 14 residues long. Trimming left V 0 bases short and J 1 base short, with 9 bases between. Germline V CDR1 and CDR2: GTSNPN, SVGIG (reference sequence).

The gene calls are TRBV5-1 and TRBJ1-5; D may be TRBD1 (5 bases). This CDR3 contains 15 residues. Trimming cost V 0 bases and J 9 bases, with 16 bases left between them. CDR1 SGHRS and CDR2 YFSETQ come from the germline V gene. CDR3 sequence: CASSLDGTAGRPQHF. In DNA form, the CDR3 reads TGCGCCAGCAGCTTGGATGGGACGGCGGGGAGGCCCCAGCATTTT.

The chain joins TRBV29-1 to TRBJ2-7; 8 positions match TRBD2. Germline trimming cut 6 bases from V and 2 bases from J; bases unmatched to any gene: 6. This CDR3 spans 13 amino acids. Germline CDR1 and CDR2: SQVTM and ANQGSEA. The CDR3 protein is CSVSPREAYEQYF. The CDR3, as DNA: TGCAGCGTCTCACCGCGGGAGGCCTACGAGCAGTACTTC.

The count of this clone is one. The chain couples TRBV6-5 to TRBJ1-3; no clear D. Germline V lookup: CDR1 MNHEY, CDR2 SVGAGI. V was pared by 6 bases and J by 8 bases, with 20 bases between. This CDR3 comprises 15 residues. The CDR3 region is CASSRGPRPSDTIYF. The CDR3 DNA reads as TGTGCCAGCAGCCGCGGCCCCCGGCCGTCGGACACCATATATTTT.

The chain uses TRBV7-2 and TRBJ2-7; 7 bases fit TRBD1. V lost 1 base, J lost 1 base, and 4 bases stayed unmatched. Per the germline V gene, CDR1 is SGHTA and CDR2 is FQGNSA. The CDR3 covers 15 residues. The DNA of the CDR3 is TGTGCCAGCAGCTTAGGACAGGGCGGGTCCTACGAGCAGTACTTC. This gives the protein CASSLGQGGSYEQYF.

The chain links TRBV6-5 to TRBJ1-5, with 11 bases lining up with TRBD1. V was pared by 4 bases and J by 6 bases, with 8 bases of the junction left unmatched. CDR1 MNHEY and CDR2 SVGAGI come from the germline V gene. The CDR3 runs 16 residues. As DNA, the CDR3 is TGTGCCAGCAGTTCCGGGCCGGGACAGGGGGGTCAGCCCCAGCATTTT. Translated, it gives CASSSGPGQGGQPQHF.

The rearrangement uses TRBV18 and TRBJ2-2; no clear D gene. This CDR3 is 14 amino acids long. V was pared by 5 bases and J by 3 bases, with 10 bases between. The germline CDR1 and CDR2 sequences are KGHSH and LQKENI. CDR3: CASSTETYTGELFF. The CDR3 coding sequence is TGTGCCAGCTCAACAGAGACCTACACCGGGGAGCTGTTTTTT.

The V gene is TRBV7-9, the J gene TRBJ1-4; unclear D gene. The CDR3 is 15 amino acids. Germline assignment: CDR1 SEHNR and CDR2 FQNEAQ (reference sequence). Trimming left V 1 base short and J 5 bases short, with 11 bases between. The DNA for the CDR3 is TGTGCCAGCAGCTTAGGGCGGAGTTTGAATGAAAAACTGTTTTTT. Protein sequence: CASSLGRSLNEKLFF.

The chain combines TRBV4-3 with TRBJ2-7; TRBD1 agrees at 7 bases. The V and J ends lost 2 bases and 2 bases, in that order; junction bases with no gene match: 12. The CDR3 is 17 residues long. CDR1 and CDR2 from the germline V gene are LGHNA and YSLEER. The CDR3 here is CASSQPRQGRPTYEQYF. CDR3 bases: TGCGCCAGCAGCCAACCCAGACAGGGTAGGCCTACCTACGAGCAGTACTTC.

For this clone: The identical CDR3 is also encoded by other nucleotide sequences in the sample. The rearrangement links TRBV7-2 to TRBJ1-5; D is ambiguous. The germline V gene has CDR1 SGHTA and CDR2 FQGNSA. The CDR3 is 14 residues long. V was cut by 2 bases and J by 2 bases, with 7 bases left in between. CDR3 bases: TGTGCCAGCAGCTTAACGGGTGGCAATCAGCCCCAGCATTTT. Amino acid sequence: CASSLTGGNQPQHF.

This rearrangement joins TRBV19 to TRBJ2-1, with 7 bases fitting TRBD2. Unmatched junction bases numbered 4, after V lost 5 bases and J lost 0 bases. The CDR3 is 15 residues long. Germline CDR1 is LNHDA and CDR2 is SQIVND (reference sequence). The CDR3 bases are TGTGCCAGTAGTCCCCGACTAGCCTCCTACAATGAGCAGTTCTTC. Translating it yields CASSPRLASYNEQFF.

The rearrangement joins TRBV4-1 to TRBJ2-3; D is unresolved. Per the germline V gene, CDR1 is MGHRA and CDR2 is YSYEKL. The CDR3 runs 16 residues. Trimming shortened V by 1 base and J by 0 bases, and 11 bases separated the two germline ends. CDR3 residues: CASSQVNLVSTDTQYF. The DNA for the CDR3 is TGCGCCAGCAGCCAAGTGAATTTAGTAAGCACAGATACGCAGTATTTT.